The entry that follows covers one TCR beta chain sequence. The sample originates from a study of OX40 agonist ivuxolimab in advanced cancers. The wider study: Dose-escalation patients' cancers were hepatocellular carcinoma, melanoma, renal cell or head and neck cancer.

Trimming took 1 base from V and 4 from J, leaving 5 bases between them. Germline V gives CDR1 LGHNT, CDR2 FRNRAP. The CDR3 totals 13 residues. Produced via immunoSEQ multiplex PCR; TCRdb's table is partial and in-frame only. The profile covers some 70,000 clones, with more than 85% appearing a single time and 1.1% taken by the ten largest. This receptor was taken from an adult with an advanced solid tumor such as melanoma, head and neck, liver or kidney cancer. The sequencing used CD4+ or CD8+ T cells sorted from blood, collected in a trial of the OX40 agonist ivuxolimab. The chain couples TRBV12-5 to TRBJ1-5; D unresolved. CDR3 region: CASGLDTNQPQHF. For the CDR3, the DNA is TGTGCTAGTGGTTTGGACACGAATCAGCCCCAGCATTTT.